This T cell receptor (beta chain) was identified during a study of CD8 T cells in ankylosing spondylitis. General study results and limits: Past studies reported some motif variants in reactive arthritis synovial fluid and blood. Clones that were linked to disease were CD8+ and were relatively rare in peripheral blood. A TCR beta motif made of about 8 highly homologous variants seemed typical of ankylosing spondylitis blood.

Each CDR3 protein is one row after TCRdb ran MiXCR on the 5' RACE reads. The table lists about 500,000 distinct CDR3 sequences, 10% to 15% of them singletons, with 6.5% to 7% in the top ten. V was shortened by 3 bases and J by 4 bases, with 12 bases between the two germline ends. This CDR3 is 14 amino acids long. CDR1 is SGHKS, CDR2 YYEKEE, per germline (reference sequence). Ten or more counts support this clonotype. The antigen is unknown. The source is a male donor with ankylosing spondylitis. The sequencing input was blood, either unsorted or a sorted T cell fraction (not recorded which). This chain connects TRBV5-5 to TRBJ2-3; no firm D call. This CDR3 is CASSSLIRSDTQYF. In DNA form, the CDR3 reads TGTGCCAGCAGCTCCTTAATTCGATCAGATACGCAGTATTTT.